A single sample is the source of the 10 T cell receptor beta chains below, sequenced in a study of blood T cell repertoires in COVID-19. Data came from immunoSEQ multiplex PCR; TCRdb stores just in-frame clones and leaves some out. The sample lists about 22,000 clones, 90% occurring once. The sample taken for sequencing was peripheral blood. All receptors come from a man between 65 and 85 years old with acute or convalescent COVID-19.

This clone showed up just a few times. This chain links TRBV14 with TRBJ2-1, with 16 nucleotides matching TRBD2. The CDR3 runs to 16 residues. Looked up from germline, CDR1 is SGHDN and CDR2 is FVKESK. After removal of 6 bases from V and 9 bases from J, the junction contained 8 bases not matched to a gene. CDR3 sequence: CASRKSGLAGGTEQFF. CDR3 bases: TGTGCCAGCAGAAAATCGGGACTAGCGGGAGGGACTGAGCAGTTCTTC. Looking up the rest from reference TRBV14 and TRBJ2-1 gives the full variable domain: EAGVTQFPSHSVIEKGQTVTLRCDPISGHDNLYWYRRVMGKEIKFLLHFVKESKQDESGMPNNRFLAERTGGTYSTLKVQPAELEDSGVYFCASRKSGLAGGTEQFFGPGTRLTVL.

The chain uses TRBV6-2 or TRBV6-3 and TRBJ2-3; TRBD2 might be the D (6 bases). V was pared by 2 bases and J by 1 base, with 13 bases between. The CDR3 is 16 residues long. CDR1 and CDR2 from the germline V gene are MNHEY and SVGEGT. The CDR3 protein is CASSYSLAKRTDTQYF. CDR3 nucleotides: TGTGCCAGCAGTTACAGTCTAGCGAAACGCACAGATACGCAGTATTTT.

This clone has a handful of counts. This chain links TRBV9 with TRBJ2-4; D perhaps matches TRBD1 (5 bases). The germline V gene has CDR1 SGDLS and CDR2 YYNGEE. V lost 2 bases to trimming and J lost 6 bases, with 15 bases between them. The CDR3 is 15 amino acids. CDR3 DNA sequence: TGTGCCAGCAGCGTGCAGGGCAGGTTGGTAAACATTCAGTACTTC. This encodes CASSVQGRLVNIQYF.

The chain carries TRBV28 and TRBJ2-7, with D possibly being TRBD2 (5 bases). Trimming took 3 bases from V and 0 from J, leaving 12 bases between them. This CDR3 comprises 15 residues. Per the germline V gene, CDR1 is MDHEN and CDR2 is SYDVKM. The DNA of the CDR3 is TGTGCCAGCAGTTTGGGGTTTACTAGCTCCTACGAGCAGTACTTC. Protein sequence: CASSLGFTSSYEQYF.

V and J are TRBV29-1 and TRBJ1-4, with D perhaps TRBD1 (5 bases). The V gene's germline CDR1 is SQVTM and CDR2 ANQGSEA. The CDR3 sequence is 13 residues long. V lost 4 bases and J lost 5, with 11 bases in between. The CDR3, as DNA: TGCAGCGTTGTAGGGGCAGGCAATGAAAAACTGTTTTTT. It specifies CSVVGAGNEKLFF.

Regarding this clone: The junction does not match germline at one end; this may be a read error. The rearrangement uses TRBV19 and TRBJ1-1; D is possibly TRBD1 (6 bases). Germline assignment: CDR1 LNHDA and CDR2 SQIVND (reference sequence). CDR3 length equals 12 residues. CDR3 protein: CASSFLGADAFF. CDR3 nucleotide sequence: TGTGCCAGTAGTTTTTTGGGGGCTGACGCTTTCTTT.

The V call is TRBV6-1, the J call TRBJ2-2; TRBD2 matches 8 bases. Looked up from germline, CDR1 is MNHNS and CDR2 is SASEGT. CDR3 size: 17 residues. The J segment lost 7 bases and the V segment lost 0 bases, leaving 10 bases of the junction unmatched. CDR3 protein: CASSEAEDGGAFGELFF. In nucleotides, the CDR3 is TGTGCCAGCAGTGAAGCGGAAGACGGGGGGGCCTTCGGGGAGCTGTTTTTT.

The chain joins TRBV7-2 to TRBJ1-6, with 9 bases fitting TRBD1. In germline, CDR1 is SGHTA, CDR2 FQGNSA. Germline trimming cut 5 bases from V and 10 bases from J; bases unmatched to any gene: 6. This CDR3 is 14 amino acids long. The CDR3 coding sequence is TGTGCCAGCAGCCCTACAGGGGGCAAGTCACCCCTCCACTTT. Translation: CASSPTGGKSPLHF.

The chain couples TRBV24-1 to TRBJ1-2; 12 positions agree with TRBD1. Trimming removed 3 bases from V and 2 bases from J; junction bases left unmatched: 6. Germline V gene lookup returns CDR1 KGHDR and CDR2 SFDVKD. The CDR3 sequence is 17 residues long. The CDR3 nucleotides are TGTGCCACCAGTGATCGACCCGGGACAGGGGGCAACTATGGCTACACCTTC. Its protein is CATSDRPGTGGNYGYTF.

The V call is TRBV28, the J call TRBJ2-3, with a tentative D call TRBD1 (5 bases). This CDR3 has 15 residues. The germline V and J ends were trimmed by 7 bases and 2 bases, with 16 bases remaining between them. Germline CDR1 and CDR2: MDHEN and SYDVKM. The CDR3 nucleotides read TGTGCCAGCACCCCTTGGGGCAGAACCACAGATACGCAGTATTTT. Translation: CASTPWGRTTDTQYF.